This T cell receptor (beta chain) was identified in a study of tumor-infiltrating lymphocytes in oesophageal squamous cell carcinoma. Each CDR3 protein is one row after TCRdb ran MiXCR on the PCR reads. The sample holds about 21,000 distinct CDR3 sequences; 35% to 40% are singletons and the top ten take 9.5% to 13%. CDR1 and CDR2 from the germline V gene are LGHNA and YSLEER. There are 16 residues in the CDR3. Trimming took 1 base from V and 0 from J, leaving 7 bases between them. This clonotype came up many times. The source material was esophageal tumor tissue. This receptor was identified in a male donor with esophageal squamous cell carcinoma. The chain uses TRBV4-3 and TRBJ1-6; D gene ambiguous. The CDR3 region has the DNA TGCGCCAGCAGCCAAGCGGAGTACTCCTATAATTCACCCCTCCACTTT. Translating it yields CASSQAEYSYNSPLHF.